This is a list of T cell receptor beta chains from one sample in a study of blood T cells in healthy people across ages. TCRdb reanalysed the 5' RACE reads using MiXCR and keeps one entry per CDR3 protein. This sample has hundreds of thousands of distinct CDR3 sequences; 40% to 50% occur once, and the top ten carry roughly 18%. Sequenced input: blood. These receptors were taken from a man in his fifties or sixties in good health. The CDR3 runs from the conserved cysteine through the conserved F or W. Each record gives: J gene, clone size, V gene, D gene, CDR3 DNA, CDR3 protein. D genes are given only for firm matches. Size is stated for part of the rows, as once, few or many counts, or as a class when the clone is expanded.

TRBJ2-7,.,TRBV10-3,.,TGTGCCACCCGGGACAGGAGCGGGGGAAGCTACGAGCAGTACTTC,CATRDRSGGSYEQYF
TRBJ1-6,.,TRBV7-2,.,TGTGCCAGCAGCACCCAGGGGATGTGGAGTTCACCCCTCCACTTT,CASSTQGMWSSPLHF
TRBJ2-5,.,TRBV20-1,TRBD2,TGCAGTGCGAAGTCTGGACTAGCGCCTTCCGCCCAGTACTTC,CSAKSGLAPSAQYF
TRBJ1-1,.,TRBV27,.,TGTGCCAGCAGTTTATTTTATGACAGCCTGACTGAAGCTTTCTTT,CASSLFYDSLTEAFF
TRBJ1-5,.,TRBV6-6,.,TGTGCCAGCAGAGGACAGAGCAATCAGCCCCAGCATTTT,CASRGQSNQPQHF
TRBJ1-2,.,TRBV7-8,TRBD1,TGTGCCAGCAGCTTAGATCAGGGGGAAGGCTACACCTTC,CASSLDQGEGYTF
TRBJ2-3,few,TRBV7-2,.,TGTGCCAGCAGCTTAGCCCTACTCGGGGGAGGCGCAGATACGCAGTATTTT,CASSLALLGGGADTQYF
TRBJ2-1,.,TRBV18,.,TGTGCCAGCTCACCCCTACCTAGCAGCTCCTACAATGAGCAGTTCTTC,CASSPLPSSSYNEQFF
TRBJ1-2,few,TRBV6-1,.,TGTGCCAGCAGTGAAGGAGGATACTATGGCTACACCTTC,CASSEGGYYGYTF
TRBJ1-2,.,TRBV20-1,TRBD1,TGCAGTGCTAGTGGGACAGGGGGCGCTAACTATGGCTACACCTTC,CSASGTGGANYGYTF
TRBJ1-2,.,TRBV27,.,TGTGCCAGCAGTTCAATCATCGACAACTATGGCTACACCTTC,CASSSIIDNYGYTF
TRBJ1-4,.,TRBV6-5,TRBD1,TGTGCCAGCAGTTACTCTGCCAGGGGGAATGAAAAACTGTTTTTT,CASSYSARGNEKLFF
TRBJ2-3,.,TRBV20-1,.,TGCAGTGCGAATAGGGGGGGCTTTGATACGCAGTATTTT,CSANRGGFDTQYF
TRBJ2-1,.,TRBV5-1,.,TGCGCCAGCAGCTTAGAGGGCCGGGGCGTGCAGTTCTTC,CASSLEGRGVQFF
TRBJ2-7,.,TRBV6-1,.,TGTGCCAGCAAGCCTGTGTCCTACGAGCAGTACTTC,CASKPVSYEQYF
TRBJ1-5,.,TRBV20-1,.,TGCAGTGCTAGAGATCCGTCGGGGGCGCGTCAGCCCCAGCATTTT,CSARDPSGARQPQHF
TRBJ2-5,.,TRBV5-1,TRBD2,TGCGCCAGCAGCTTGGAGGGACTAGCGGGGAGAGAGCAGTACTTC,CASSLEGLAGREQYF
TRBJ1-2,.,TRBV5-1,.,TGCGCCAGCAAATCACCGGGGACGGATGGAGTCTATGGCTACACCTTC,CASKSPGTDGVYGYTF
TRBJ2-5,.,TRBV7-8,TRBD1,TGTGCCAGCAGCCGAGGAAGGACAGGGCAAGAGACCCAGTACTTC,CASSRGRTGQETQYF
TRBJ2-3,.,TRBV9,.,TGTGCCAGCACTCGTGGAAGGGGGAGCACAGATACGCAGTATTTT,CASTRGRGSTDTQYF
TRBJ2-5,few,TRBV24-1,TRBD2,TGTGCCACCAGGGGGGAGGGCAAAGAGACCCAGTACTTC,CATRGEGKETQYF
TRBJ2-5,.,TRBV5-1,TRBD2,TGCGCCAGCAGCGTGAGGTTAGCGGGGGTCCAAGAGACCCAGTACTTC,CASSVRLAGVQETQYF
TRBJ2-5,.,TRBV29-1,TRBD1,TGCAGCGTTGGGGACAGGAGGTACCAAGAGACCCAGTACTTC,CSVGDRRYQETQYF
TRBJ2-1,.,TRBV6-5,.,TGTGCCGGCAGTTACGACGAGGTTCCGGATGAGCAGTTCTTC,CAGSYDEVPDEQFF
TRBJ1-2,few,TRBV14,TRBD1,TGTGCCAGCAGCCAAGCCACCGGGACAGGGAGGCTCGGCTACTATGGCTACACCTTC,CASSQATGTGRLGYYGYTF
TRBJ1-5,few,TRBV20-1,.,TGCAGTGCCCGGGGGGGCTCGAGTAGCAATCAGCCCCAGCATTTT,CSARGGSSSNQPQHF
TRBJ2-1,.,TRBV28,TRBD2,TGTGCCAGCAGTCCCCCAGTGATGGCGGGGGGGCCGGGGTCCTACAATGAGCAGTTCTTC,CASSPPVMAGGPGSYNEQFF